A selection of T cell receptor beta chains follows, all from one sample in a study of blood T cells in healthy people across ages. TCRdb reanalysed the 5' RACE reads using MiXCR and keeps one entry per CDR3 protein. The repertoire holds over 600,000 distinct CDR3 sequences, with around 21% as singletons. The specimen sequenced was blood. The origin of the receptors is a man aged 70 or older in good health. Both conserved end residues are part of each CDR3. D genes are given only for firm matches. Not all rows give a size; the values are once, few, many and, for expanded clones, a class.

d_call,clone_size,j_call,v_call,cdr3_nt,cdr3_aa
NA,few,TRBJ2-5,TRBV3-1,TGTGCCAGCAGCCCAACGCTACCACCCGAGACCCAGTACTTC,CASSPTLPPETQYF
TRBD2,NA,TRBJ2-7,TRBV2,TGTGCCAGCGGAGGGACTAGCGGGCAAAACGAGCAGTACTTC,CASGGTSGQNEQYF
NA,NA,TRBJ2-1,TRBV10-2,TGCGCCAGCAGTGACATGAGGGGAACCCTCGATGAGCAGTTCTTC,CASSDMRGTLDEQFF
TRBD1,few,TRBJ1-2,TRBV4-1,TGCGCCAGCAGCCAAAGCCCCGGGACAGACTATGGCTACACCTTC,CASSQSPGTDYGYTF
NA,NA,TRBJ2-2,TRBV27,TGTGCCAGCAGTTTATTCAGCTCGAGCACCGGGGAGCTGTTTTTT,CASSLFSSSTGELFF
TRBD1,NA,TRBJ2-2,TRBV27,TGTGCCAGCAGACAAAACAGGGGGTCTCACACCGGGGAGCTGTTTTTT,CASRQNRGSHTGELFF
NA,many,TRBJ2-3,TRBV10-3,TGTGCCATCAGTGAGTCGAGGAGCACAGATACGCAGTATTTT,CAISESRSTDTQYF
NA,few,TRBJ2-5,TRBV20-1,TGCAGTGCTAGCAGGACGGACGATTCGGCGTACTTC,CSASRTDDSAYF
NA,many,TRBJ2-3,TRBV4-1,TGCGCCAGCAGCCAAGAACGGACAGTTAGCACAGATACGCAGTATTTT,CASSQERTVSTDTQYF
NA,few,TRBJ2-7,TRBV11-3,TGTGCCAGCAGCTTAAGCGGACACCGCCTAGACGAGCAGTACTTC,CASSLSGHRLDEQYF
NA,NA,TRBJ2-1,TRBV5-1,TGCGCCAGCAGCGTACCCAATTCCTACAATGAGCAGTTCTTC,CASSVPNSYNEQFF
NA,NA,TRBJ1-4,TRBV6-5,TGTGCCAGCAGGGCAGCTAATGAAAAACTGTTTTTT,CASRAANEKLFF
TRBD2,few,TRBJ2-1,TRBV20-1,TGCAGTGCAGCAGGGAGAAAGGGACTAGCGAACTACAATGAGCAGTTCTTC,CSAAGRKGLANYNEQFF
NA,NA,TRBJ2-6,TRBV12-3/TRBV12-4,TGTGCCAGCAGTTTAGTGCAAGGGGGGACTGGGGCCAACGCCCTGACTTTC,CASSLVQGGTGANALTF
TRBD1,NA,TRBJ1-1,TRBV6-2/TRBV6-3,TGTGCCAGCACCTCCCAGGGGGCTGGGACTGAAGCTTTCTTT,CASTSQGAGTEAFF
NA,NA,TRBJ1-5,TRBV10-2,TGCGCCAGCAGTGTAAGTTTTAATCAGCCCCAGCATTTT,CASSVSFNQPQHF
NA,many,TRBJ1-4,TRBV4-3,TGCGCCAGCAGCCAAGATCTATGGGGCTCTAATGAAAAACTGTTTTTT,CASSQDLWGSNEKLFF
NA,few,TRBJ2-5,TRBV5-1,TGCGCCAGCAGCAAAACGACAGGAGAAGAGACCCAGTACTTC,CASSKTTGEETQYF
TRBD2,many,TRBJ2-5,TRBV14,TGTGCCAGCAGCCATCGTTTTCAAGCGGGAGCCGAGACCCAGTACTTC,CASSHRFQAGAETQYF
NA,NA,TRBJ2-1,TRBV24-1,TGTGCCACCCGCAAGCGAAAGCGTCCATACAATGAGCAGTTCTTC,CATRKRKRPYNEQFF
TRBD1,once,TRBJ1-2,TRBV6-5,TGTGCCAGCCACAAGACAGGGGCCCGATATGGCTACACCTTC,CASHKTGARYGYTF
TRBD2,NA,TRBJ2-5,TRBV5-1,TGCGCCAGCAGCCGGGGGGAGAGTCAAGAGACCCAGTACTTC,CASSRGESQETQYF
NA,few,TRBJ2-7,TRBV12-3/TRBV12-4,TGTGCCAGCAGTTTACGCCCCCGGGAGCAGTACTTC,CASSLRPREQYF
TRBD2,few,TRBJ2-5,TRBV25-1,TGTGCCAGCAGTGAATATAGGACTAGCGGGAACCAAGAGACCCAGTACTTC,CASSEYRTSGNQETQYF
TRBD2,few,TRBJ2-3,TRBV20-1,TGCAGTGCTTTAGCGGGAGGTTCTTCGAGCACAGATACGCAGTATTTT,CSALAGGSSSTDTQYF
TRBD2,few,TRBJ2-6,TRBV7-9,TGTGCCAGCAGCTTAGGGGAGGGCTCTGGGGCCAACGTCCTGACTTTC,CASSLGEGSGANVLTF
NA,NA,TRBJ2-2,TRBV11-2,TGTGCCAGCAGCTTACTCTGGGCGAGAACCGGGGAGCTGTTTTTT,CASSLLWARTGELFF
NA,NA,TRBJ1-3,TRBV30,TGTGCCTGGACGTCCCTGCCGGGAAACACCATATATTTT,CAWTSLPGNTIYF
TRBD2,NA,TRBJ2-7,TRBV27,TGTGCCAGCAGTCCAGCGTCACACGGGGGGGGTCTCGAGCAGTACTTC,CASSPASHGGGLEQYF
NA,NA,TRBJ2-3,TRBV15,TGTGCCACCAGCAGAGACGAATATACGCAGTATTTT,CATSRDEYTQYF
TRBD1,NA,TRBJ1-1,TRBV18,TGTGCCAGCTCACGAAAAGACAGGGGCCGGAATCAGAACACTGAAGCTTTCTTT,CASSRKDRGRNQNTEAFF
TRBD2,NA,TRBJ2-1,TRBV5-1,TGCGCCAGCAGCCCGACTAGCGGAGCGGGGAATGAGCAGTTCTTC,CASSPTSGAGNEQFF
TRBD2,few,TRBJ2-1,TRBV19,TGTGCCAGTAGTCCCCGGACTAGCGGAGACTACAATGAGCAGTTCTTC,CASSPRTSGDYNEQFF
NA,once,TRBJ2-1,TRBV29-1,TGCAGCGTTGTCGAGATGCCAGGGTACAATGAGCAGTTCTTC,CSVVEMPGYNEQFF
NA,few,TRBJ1-4,TRBV12-3/TRBV12-4,TGTGCCAGCAGTTCCAGGGTGTCGCGCGAAAAACTGTTTTTT,CASSSRVSREKLFF
TRBD2,once,TRBJ2-6,TRBV11-2,TGTGCCAGCAGCTTAGATCTCGCACTAGCGGACTCTGGGGCCAACGTCCTGACTTTC,CASSLDLALADSGANVLTF
TRBD2,NA,TRBJ2-2,TRBV5-1,TGCGCCAGCAGCTTTTACGGGAGGGCCAGGGCCGGGGAGCTGTTTTTT,CASSFYGRARAGELFF
NA,NA,TRBJ1-1,TRBV20-1,TGCAGTGCTAGAGAAGGAGAGACACTGAACACTGAAGCTTTCTTT,CSAREGETLNTEAFF
TRBD1,NA,TRBJ2-1,TRBV3-1,TGTGCCAGCAGCCAAGCGCAGACAGGGAGCTCCTACAATGAGCAGTTCTTC,CASSQAQTGSSYNEQFF
NA,many,TRBJ2-5,TRBV20-1,TGCAGTGCTAAGGGGCAACAAGAGACCCAGTACTTC,CSAKGQQETQYF
TRBD2,NA,TRBJ2-1,TRBV3-1,TGTGCCAGCAGCCAAGATCTACTAGCGGGTTACAATGAGCAGTTCTTC,CASSQDLLAGYNEQFF
NA,many,TRBJ2-7,TRBV25-1,TGTGCCAGCAGTGCCCGGGACGGCTCCTACGAGCAGTACTTC,CASSARDGSYEQYF
NA,NA,TRBJ2-1,TRBV11-2,TGTGCCAGCAGCTTAGTGGGCGGGATGGTTTCCTACAATGAGCAGTTCTTC,CASSLVGGMVSYNEQFF
NA,NA,TRBJ1-4,TRBV20-1,TGCAGTGCTATCCCGCAGGGTGCGGCTAATGAAAAACTGTTTTTT,CSAIPQGAANEKLFF
NA,NA,TRBJ2-2,TRBV6-6,TGTGCCAGCAGTTGGGGCACTGACACCGGGGAGCTGTTTTTT,CASSWGTDTGELFF
NA,few,TRBJ1-3,TRBV2,TGTGCCAGCAGTGAAGCGCTTCGGACACAAGGAAACGCCATATATTTT,CASSEALRTQGNAIYF
NA,few,TRBJ2-6,TRBV11-1,TGTGCCAGCAACCAAGGCCCTTACACACAGGGACTTGAGTCTGGGGCCAACGTCCTGACTTTC,CASNQGPYTQGLESGANVLTF
TRBD1,many,TRBJ1-2,TRBV18,TGTGCCAGCTCACCCGGGACAGGCTATGGCTACACCTTC,CASSPGTGYGYTF
NA,NA,TRBJ2-4,TRBV28,TGTGCCAGCAGTTTATTGGGGGGGCGTGGGCCCAGCATTCAGTACTTC,CASSLLGGRGPSIQYF
NA,few,TRBJ2-2,TRBV5-1,TGCGCCAGCAGTTACTTGATTTATAGGGGCGAGACCGGGGAGCTGTTTTTT,CASSYLIYRGETGELFF
TRBD1,few,TRBJ1-1,TRBV10-3,TGTGCCATCAGTGATGGGACAGGGTTCGCTGAAGCTTTCTTT,CAISDGTGFAEAFF